This is a list of T cell receptor beta chains from one sample in a study of vaccination effects on CD4 cells after COVID-19. The table came from immunoSEQ multiplex PCR; TCRdb's copy has only in-frame clones and leaves some out. The sample has 40,000 to 45,000 clones, around 76% seen once. These receptors are not linked to any known antigen. Sequenced material: CD4+ T cells from PBMCs cultured with SARS-CoV-2 spike peptides, taken before COVID-19 vaccination. Receptors originate from a human donor who received a COVID-19 vaccine. Both conserved end residues are part of each CDR3. A D gene is named only where the DNA matches it firmly. Not all rows give a size; the values are once, few, many and, for expanded clones, a class.

TRBJ2-6 | TRBV9 | - | TRBD1 | CASSVAGQELSGANVLTF | TGTGCCAGCAGCGTAGCTGGACAGGAGCTCTCTGGGGCCAACGTCCTGACTTTC
TRBJ2-5 | TRBV5-4 | - | - | CASSPGPGSQETQYF | TGTGCCAGCAGCCCGGGGCCCGGCAGTCAAGAGACCCAGTACTTC
TRBJ1-4 | TRBV28 | - | - | CASRPGQGNEKLFF | TGTGCCAGCAGGCCGGGGCAGGGGAATGAAAAACTGTTTTTT
TRBJ1-2 | TRBV2 | - | TRBD1 | CASSGGTGIYGYTF | TGTGCCAGCAGCGGAGGGACAGGGATCTATGGCTACACCTTC
TRBJ1-2 | TRBV10-3 | - | TRBD1 | CAISESSKGASPYGYTF | TGTGCCATCAGTGAGTCGAGTAAGGGGGCTAGCCCCTATGGCTACACCTTC
TRBJ2-3 | TRBV7-3 | - | TRBD2 | CASSSAGTSVWADTQYF | TGTGCCAGCAGCTCCGCCGGGACTAGCGTTTGGGCAGATACGCAGTATTTT
TRBJ2-1 | TRBV29-1 | - | TRBD2 | CSVRRGDYNEQFF | TGCAGCGTTCGGCGGGGGGACTACAATGAGCAGTTCTTC
TRBJ1-2 | TRBV10-3 | - | - | CAIRFGTNEHGYTF | TGTGCCATCAGATTCGGGACAAACGAGCATGGCTACACCTTC
TRBJ2-3 | TRBV4-2 | - | TRBD2 | CASSAREAGGYGDTQYF | TGTGCCAGCAGCGCCCGGGAAGCGGGGGGGTACGGAGATACGCAGTATTTT
TRBJ1-1 | TRBV28 | - | - | CASSPPDRRNTEAFF | TGTGCCAGCAGTCCCCCGGACAGACGAAACACTGAAGCTTTCTTT
TRBJ1-5 | TRBV5-1 | few | - | CASSLGGWNQPQHF | TGCGCCAGCAGCTTGGGTGGTTGGAATCAGCCCCAGCATTTT
TRBJ2-3 | TRBV5-1 | - | TRBD2 | CASSLGLAGGPNTDTQYF | TGCGCCAGCAGCTTGGGACTAGCGGGGGGGCCTAATACAGATACGCAGTATTTT
TRBJ2-5 | TRBV5-1 | - | - | CASSLWARETQYF | TGCGCCAGCAGCTTGTGGGCGAGGGAGACCCAGTACTTC
TRBJ1-6 | TRBV2 | - | - | CASGGRANSPLHF | TGTGCCAGCGGGGGTCGGGCTAATTCACCCCTCCACTTT
TRBJ1-2 | TRBV21-1 | - | - | CATHPGGGYGYTF | TGTGCCACCCACCCGGGGGGCGGCTATGGCTACACCTTC
TRBJ2-1 | TRBV6-2/TRBV6-3 | - | TRBD1 | CASSSQTGTGSKYEQFF | TGTGCCAGCAGTTCTCAAACCGGGACAGGGTCAAAATATGAGCAGTTCTTC
TRBJ2-1 | TRBV24-1 | - | - | CATSDPVGNNEQFF | TGTGCCACCAGTGACCCGGTGGGGAACAATGAGCAGTTCTTC
TRBJ2-6 | TRBV19 | - | - | CASSRWGFSGANVLTF | TGTGCCAGTAGTAGGTGGGGTTTCTCTGGGGCCAACGTCCTGACTTTC
TRBJ1-1 | TRBV29-1 | once | - | CSVELTGRNTEAFF | TGCAGCGTTGAACTTACGGGAAGGAACACTGAAGCTTTCTTT
TRBJ1-4 | TRBV6-5 | - | TRBD1 | CASGDSSEKLFF | TGTGCCAGCGGGGACAGTTCTGAAAAACTGTTTTTT
TRBJ1-2 | TRBV6-4 | - | - | CASSRFTEYGYTF | TGTGCCAGCAGTCGATTTACAGAATATGGCTACACCTTC
TRBJ2-2 | TRBV9 | - | TRBD2 | CASSVASGGIDTGELFF | TGTGCCAGCAGCGTAGCTAGCGGGGGAATTGACACCGGGGAGCTGTTTTTT
TRBJ1-2 | TRBV6-5 | once | TRBD1 | CATPPDRALNYGYTF | TGTGCCACACCACCGGACAGGGCCCTTAACTATGGCTACACCTTC
TRBJ2-3 | TRBV5-1 | - | TRBD1 | CASSSTPDRADTQYF | TGCGCCAGCAGCTCGACCCCCGACAGGGCAGATACGCAGTATTTT
TRBJ1-5 | TRBV10-3 | once | - | CAISRDGVGQPQHF | TGTGCCATCAGCCGGGACGGCGTGGGTCAGCCCCAGCATTTT
TRBJ2-2 | TRBV9 | - | TRBD2 | CASSVAGSGGAAGELFF | TGTGCCAGCAGCGTAGCAGGTAGCGGGGGGGCCGCCGGGGAGCTGTTTTTT
TRBJ1-2 | TRBV7-2 | - | - | CASSLGRENYGYTF | TGTGCCAGCAGCTTAGGTCGGGAAAACTATGGCTACACCTTC
TRBJ2-2 | TRBV7-3 | - | TRBD1 | CASSLRTGGSGELFF | TGTGCCAGCAGCTTACGGACAGGGGGCTCCGGGGAGCTGTTTTTT
TRBJ2-3 | TRBV6-5 | once | - | CASTQQGRDTDTQYF | TGTGCCAGCACCCAACAGGGGAGGGACACAGATACGCAGTATTTT
TRBJ1-5 | TRBV5-6 | - | TRBD1 | CASSLMARGRNQPQHF | TGTGCCAGCAGCTTGATGGCCAGGGGGAGGAATCAGCCCCAGCATTTT
TRBJ2-1 | TRBV19 | - | TRBD1 | CAGSRGQDNEQFF | TGTGCCGGATCCAGGGGGCAAGACAATGAGCAGTTCTTC
TRBJ2-1 | TRBV19 | - | TRBD2 | CASSKRLAGAGNEQFF | TGTGCCAGTAGTAAAAGACTAGCGGGGGCAGGGAATGAGCAGTTCTTC
TRBJ1-3 | TRBV6-1 | - | - | CASSEAGPGRGNTIYF | TGTGCCAGCAGTGAAGCCGGGCCGGGGCGTGGAAACACCATATATTTT